These 18 T cell receptor beta chains came from one sample sequenced in a study of vaccination and CD4 T cells after COVID-19. With the Oncomine TCR Beta short-read assay, DNA from cultured CD4+ T cells was sequenced. One entry per CDR3 protein results from TCRdb running MiXCR on the PCR reads. In the table there are under 15,000 distinct CDR3 sequences, approximately 57% of which are singletons. Antigens for these TCRs are unknown. The treatment was: roughly 10-day PBMC culture with coronavirus spike peptide pools or control peptides (ViraFEST assay). Sequences were obtained from CD4+ T cells from blood, cultured in vitro. Receptors originate from a human donor who had recovered from COVID-19.

This clonotype came up a few times. The rearrangement joins TRBV6-2 or TRBV6-3 to TRBJ1-2; D is possibly TRBD1 (5 bases). The V end lost 5 bases, the J end lost 9 bases, and 22 bases lay between the germline ends. The CDR3 sequence is 15 residues long. Germline values: CDR1 MNHEY, CDR2 SVGEGT. The CDR3 reads CASSTPSGRIFSYTF. The CDR3 bases are TGTGCCAGCAGTACCCCCTCGGGACGGATTTTTAGCTACACCTTC.

The chain is built from TRBV4-3 and TRBJ1-2; D uncertain. This CDR3 contains 14 residues. Germline V gene lookup returns CDR1 LGHNA and CDR2 YSLEER. V was pared by 0 bases and J by 3 bases, with 8 bases between. The CDR3: CASSQDQADYGYTF. The CDR3 coding sequence is TGCGCCAGCAGCCAAGATCAGGCGGACTATGGCTACACCTTC.

This clonotype was detected only a few times. The J gene is TRBJ1-1, the V gene TRBV28; 8 bases are a match to TRBD1. The CDR3 spans 14 residues. The J segment lost 4 bases and the V segment lost 3 bases, leaving 4 bases of the junction unmatched. Germline V gene lookup returns CDR1 MDHEN and CDR2 SYDVKM. CDR3 region: CASSLVQGGTEAFF. The CDR3 DNA sequence: TGTGCCAGCAGTTTGGTACAGGGGGGCACTGAAGCTTTCTTT.

This clonotype is large by share. This chain uses TRBV20-1 with TRBJ1-2; D unclear. In germline, CDR1 is DFQATT, CDR2 SNEGSKA (reference sequence). CDR3 length equals 12 residues. The V and J ends lost 5 bases and 4 bases respectively, with 11 bases between them. The CDR3 is CSASRTLYGYTF. DNA for the CDR3: TGCAGTGCTTCCCGGACCCTCTATGGCTACACCTTC.

The chain has TRBV9 and TRBJ2-5; D call uncertain. Germline V gene sequence: CDR1 SGDLS, CDR2 YYNGEE. Deletions cut 0 bases from V and 1 base from J, with 4 bases between. This CDR3 region has 13 residues. In nucleotides, the CDR3 is TGTGCCAGCAGCGTAGAGGTCCAAGAGACCCAGTACTTC. The encoded protein is CASSVEVQETQYF.

The chain joins TRBV2 to TRBJ1-1; D perhaps matches TRBD1 (5 bases). CDR3 size: 13 residues. The V and J ends lost 8 bases and 6 bases respectively, with 16 bases between them. Germline V CDR1 and CDR2: SNHLY, FYNNEI. CDR3 bases: TGTGCCAGCCGGCCGGGACTTGTCGCTGAAGCTTTCTTT. This sequence encodes CASRPGLVAEAFF.

This clonotype appeared a few times. The chain is built from TRBV11-2 and TRBJ1-2; D call uncertain. The CDR3 spans 13 residues. Germline V CDR1 and CDR2: SGHAT, FQNNGV. V gave up 0 bases and J gave up 5 bases, with 7 bases separating them. CDR3 bases: TGTGCCAGCAGCTTAGACCCTGAGTATGGCTACACCTTC. Translated, it gives CASSLDPEYGYTF.

V usage is TRBV11-2 and J usage is TRBJ2-5; 14 nucleotides match TRBD2. Unmatched junction bases numbered 16, after V lost 6 bases and J lost 1 base. In germline, CDR1 is SGHAT, CDR2 FQNNGV. The CDR3 has 20 amino acids. CDR3 bases: TGTGCCAGCAGAAGACCCTACGTCGGGACTAGCGGGAGTGGCCAAGAGACCCAGTACTTC. It translates to CASRRPYVGTSGSGQETQYF.

The chain combines TRBV6-1 with TRBJ1-5; D remains ambiguous. Germline CDR1 is MNHNS and CDR2 is SASEGT. V shed 6 bases and J shed 2 bases, with 14 bases lying between them. The CDR3 spans 15 residues. For the CDR3, the DNA is TGTGCCAGCAGAATGCGAGGTTTCGGCAATCAGCCCCAGCATTTT. This sequence encodes CASRMRGFGNQPQHF.

The chain uses TRBV19 and TRBJ2-2; TRBD2 matches at 8 bases. Germline V gene sequence: CDR1 LNHDA, CDR2 SQIVND (reference sequence). The CDR3 covers 14 residues. Unmatched junction bases numbered 1, after V lost 3 bases and J lost 4 bases. The CDR3 DNA follows: TGTGCCAGTAGTATCGGGGGGGGCACCGGGGAGCTGTTTTTT. Amino acid sequence: CASSIGGGTGELFF. Combining the CDR3 with reference TRBV19 and TRBJ2-2 gives the whole variable domain DGGITQSPKYLFRKEGQNVTLSCEQNLNHDAMYWYRQDPGQGLRLIYYSQIVNDFQKGDIAEGYSVSREKKESFPLTVTSAQKNPTAFYLCASSIGGGTGELFFGEGSRLTVL.

V usage is TRBV11-2 and J usage is TRBJ2-5; D possibly uses TRBD1 or TRBD2 (5 bases each). The CDR3 runs 14 residues. Trimming took 3 bases from V and 1 from J, leaving 9 bases between them. Looked up from germline, CDR1 is SGHAT and CDR2 is FQNNGV. CDR3 loop: CASSLGLAQETQYF. CDR3 DNA: TGTGCCAGCAGCTTGGGGCTAGCCCAAGAGACCCAGTACTTC.

The chain recombines TRBV6-1 with TRBJ2-5, with unresolved D. Germline V gene sequence: CDR1 MNHNS, CDR2 SASEGT. The germline V and J ends were trimmed by 6 bases and 1 base, with 15 bases remaining between them. This CDR3 spans 15 amino acids. The CDR3 DNA reads TGTGCCAGCAGCAGGCAGTTTGGGTCCCAAGAGACCCAGTACTTC. Translated: CASSRQFGSQETQYF.

The chain uses TRBV10-3 and TRBJ1-3; possible D gene TRBD1, 6 bases. CDR1 and CDR2 from the germline V gene are ENHRY and SYGVKD. The germline V and J ends were trimmed by 2 bases and 0 bases, with 11 bases remaining between them. The CDR3 covers 16 residues. CDR3 sequence: CAISEPTGDSGNTIYF. The CDR3 DNA follows: TGTGCCATCAGTGAGCCGACAGGCGACTCTGGAAACACCATATATTTT.

This chain joins TRBV7-2 and TRBJ2-1; D is uncertain. The CDR3 totals 12 residues. Trimming took 4 bases from V and 12 from J, leaving 13 bases between them. CDR1 and CDR2 from the germline V gene are SGHTA and FQGNSA. The CDR3 reads CASSSVTWGQFF. As DNA, the CDR3 is TGTGCCAGCAGCTCAGTGACTTGGGGGCAGTTCTTC.

The chain uses TRBV24-1 and TRBJ2-3; 7 nucleotides align to TRBD1. The CDR3 length is 16 residues. Germline CDR1 and CDR2: KGHDR and SFDVKD. J was trimmed by 4 bases and V by 4 bases; bases with no gene match: 10. This chain's CDR3 is CATSEPTEGAADTQYF. The CDR3 coding sequence is TGTGCCACCAGTGAGCCAACAGAGGGGGCAGCAGATACGCAGTATTTT.

The chain combines TRBV10-3 with TRBJ2-4; 8 positions match TRBD2. V shed 10 bases, J shed 0 bases, and the junction held 5 bases outside the gene matches. The CDR3 extends over 14 amino acids. CDR1 is ENHRY, CDR2 SYGVKD, per germline. Here the CDR3 DNA reads TGTGCCACTTCTAGCGGGCCAGCCAAAAACATTCAGTACTTC. This gives the protein CATSSGPAKNIQYF.

By share, this clonotype ranks as medium-sized. The chain links TRBV10-3 to TRBJ1-4, with 7 bases fitting TRBD1. CDR3 length: 15 amino acids. The germline CDR1 and CDR2 sequences are ENHRY and SYGVKD. The trim removed 2 bases at V and 7 bases at J, leaving 7 bases unmatched. CDR3 sequence: CAISEDREGGEKLFF. Written as DNA, the CDR3 is TGTGCCATCAGTGAGGACAGGGAAGGGGGTGAAAAACTGTTTTTT.

The gene calls are TRBV27 and TRBJ2-1; D not certain. This CDR3 comprises 14 residues. Germline loops: CDR1 MNHEY, CDR2 SMNVEV (reference sequence). Trimming pared 7 bases from V and 6 bases from J, leaving 16 bases between. The CDR3 here is CASTRWSSSNEQFF. CDR3 sequence (DNA): TGTGCCAGCACCCGGTGGAGTAGCTCCAATGAGCAGTTCTTC.